This record looks at one T cell receptor beta chain sequence and its context. The sample is drawn from a study of cytomegalovirus exposure and HLA in healthy donors. The CDR3 contains 17 residues. V was pared by 4 bases and J by 0 bases, with 16 bases between. Looked up from germline, CDR1 is MGHRA and CDR2 is YSYEKL. 13 Jbeta primers and 60 Vbeta primers were used for the PCR. Only in-frame clones appear in the TCRdb table, and some are missing; sequencing was by immunoSEQ multiplex PCR. In the table there are roughly 130,000 clones, about 74% of which are singletons. Sequenced input: PBMCs. The rearrangement links TRBV4-1 to TRBJ1-3; no reliable D call. This clonotype was sampled from a woman in her forties or fifties in good health and CMV-seropositive. The CDR3 is CASSLTEAGSSGNTIYF. CDR3 coding DNA: TGCGCCAGCAGCCTAACTGAAGCAGGCTCCTCTGGAAACACCATATATTTT.